The rows below give T cell receptor beta chains drawn from one sample of a study of blood T cell repertoires in COVID-19. The data were produced by immunoSEQ multiplex PCR, yet TCRdb's version contains in-frame clones alone and is incomplete. The data hold 150,000 to 200,000 clones, with approximately 73% observed a single time. The sample taken for sequencing was PBMCs or T cells enriched from blood (not recorded which). The receptors come from a woman aged 45 to 65 with acute COVID-19. CDR3s include the opening cysteine and the closing phenylalanine or tryptophan. Fields, in order: V gene, clone size, D gene, J gene, CDR3 protein, CDR3 DNA. A D gene is named only where the DNA matches it firmly. The size field is filled for only some rows; it gives once, few, many or a size class.

TRBV2	-	TRBD2	TRBJ2-1	CASGGTSGGYNEQFF	TGTGCCAGCGGGGGGACTAGCGGGGGTTACAATGAGCAGTTCTTC
TRBV6-4	-	-	TRBJ2-2	CASSEEETGELFF	TGTGCCAGCAGTGAGGAGGAAACCGGGGAGCTGTTTTTT
TRBV4-2	once	TRBD1	TRBJ1-5	CASSQETGGAGQPQHF	TGTGCCAGCAGCCAAGAGACAGGGGGCGCGGGTCAGCCCCAGCATTTT
TRBV6-1	-	TRBD1	TRBJ1-1	CASSEFGTANTEAFF	TGTGCCAGCAGTGAATTTGGGACAGCGAACACTGAAGCTTTCTTT
TRBV3-1/TRBV3-2	-	-	TRBJ1-4	CASNLRGEKLFF	TGTGCCAGCAACCTTAGAGGAGAAAAACTGTTTTTT
TRBV5-6	-	TRBD1	TRBJ2-5	CASSLQGKETQYF	TGTGCCAGCAGCTTACAGGGGAAAGAGACCCAGTACTTC
TRBV14	few	TRBD2	TRBJ2-2	CASSQPGGPGELFF	TGTGCCAGCAGCCAGCCGGGGGGGCCCGGGGAGCTGTTTTTT
TRBV7-8	-	TRBD2	TRBJ2-3	CASSRRTSGARTSTDTQYF	TGTGCCAGCAGCCGACGGACTAGCGGGGCTAGAACTAGCACAGATACGCAGTATTTT
TRBV4-1	-	-	TRBJ2-2	CASSQPQGYNTGELFF	TGCGCCAGCAGCCAACCGCAGGGCTACAACACCGGGGAGCTGTTTTTT
TRBV5-1	-	TRBD2	TRBJ2-3	CASSPGTSGVTDTQYF	TGCGCCAGCAGCCCGGGGACTAGCGGAGTCACAGATACGCAGTATTTT
TRBV4-3	-	TRBD1	TRBJ1-3	CASSQAVPGTVSGNTIYF	TGCGCCAGCAGCCAAGCTGTTCCCGGGACAGTGTCTGGAAACACCATATATTTT
TRBV7-2	-	-	TRBJ1-5	CASSLIQLNQPQHF	TGTGCCAGCAGCTTAATACAGCTCAATCAGCCCCAGCATTTT
TRBV11-1	-	-	TRBJ1-1	CASSLTFTEAFF	TGTGCCAGCAGCTTAACATTCACTGAAGCTTTCTTT
TRBV19	-	-	TRBJ2-2	CASSIHRRDGELFF	TGTGCCAGTAGTATCCACCGGAGGGACGGGGAGCTGTTTTTT
TRBV6-2/TRBV6-3	few	-	TRBJ1-3	CASSDPATGSGNTIYF	TGTGCCAGCAGTGACCCCGCGACAGGCTCTGGAAACACCATATATTTT
TRBV29-1	-	TRBD2	TRBJ2-1	CSVAGTSGGVDEQFF	TGCAGCGTCGCGGGGACTAGCGGGGGAGTGGATGAGCAGTTCTTC
TRBV6-2/TRBV6-3	-	-	TRBJ1-3	CASSYGASGNTIYF	TGTGCCAGCAGTTACGGAGCCTCTGGAAACACCATATATTTT
TRBV27	-	TRBD1	TRBJ1-6	CASSFRDRANSPLHF	TGTGCCAGCAGTTTTCGGGACAGGGCTAATTCACCCCTCCACTTT
TRBV9	once	TRBD1	TRBJ1-2	CASSVGDRAQGYTF	TGTGCCAGCAGCGTAGGGGACAGGGCGCAAGGCTACACCTTC
TRBV7-8	-	-	TRBJ1-4	CASSFSGNEKLFF	TGTGCCAGCAGCTTTTCCGGGAATGAAAAACTGTTTTTT
TRBV19	-	-	TRBJ1-5	CASSMTAGAINQPQHF	TGTGCCAGTAGTATGACGGCAGGGGCGATCAATCAGCCCCAGCATTTT
TRBV19	-	TRBD2	TRBJ2-3	CASDSGGADTQYF	TGTGCCAGTGACAGCGGGGGGGCAGATACGCAGTATTTT
TRBV5-6	-	TRBD1	TRBJ2-3	CASSPGQFSHTDTQYF	TGTGCCAGCAGCCCGGGACAGTTTTCTCACACAGATACGCAGTATTTT
TRBV7-2	-	TRBD1	TRBJ2-5	CASRRDVTGETQYF	TGTGCCAGCAGAAGAGACGTGACAGGGGAGACCCAGTACTTC
TRBV3-1/TRBV3-2	-	TRBD2	TRBJ2-1	CASSQLAGDEFF	TGTGCCAGCAGCCAACTAGCGGGGGATGAGTTCTTC
TRBV6-5	-	-	TRBJ1-1	CATLLNTEAFF	TGTGCCACCCTCTTGAACACTGAAGCTTTCTTT
TRBV11-2	-	-	TRBJ2-4	CASSLTLAKNIQYF	TGTGCCAGCAGCTTAACTTTAGCCAAAAACATTCAGTACTTC
TRBV18	-	TRBD2	TRBJ2-1	CASSPRGGTMDEQFF	TGTGCCAGCTCACCACGGGGGGGGACGATGGATGAGCAGTTCTTC
TRBV27	-	TRBD2	TRBJ2-3	CASKAGGPDTQYF	TGTGCCAGCAAAGCGGGGGGGCCAGATACGCAGTATTTT
TRBV25-1	-	-	TRBJ1-1	CASSESGNMNTEAFF	TGTGCCAGCAGTGAATCGGGAAATATGAACACTGAAGCTTTCTTT
TRBV4-1	-	-	TRBJ2-2	CASSQGWGLANTGELFF	TGCGCCAGCAGCCAAGGTTGGGGGCTAGCGAACACCGGGGAGCTGTTTTTT
TRBV2	-	-	TRBJ1-5	CASRLTSRAGPQHF	TGTGCCAGCAGGCTAACCTCCAGGGCAGGGCCCCAGCATTTT
TRBV5-1	-	TRBD1	TRBJ2-1	CASSPSTGGNENEQFF	TGCGCCAGCAGCCCCTCGACAGGGGGTAATGAAAATGAGCAGTTCTTC
TRBV2	-	-	TRBJ2-6	CASSERGFAGANVLTF	TGTGCCAGCAGTGAACGGGGATTTGCTGGGGCCAACGTCCTGACTTTC
TRBV30	-	-	TRBJ2-1	CAWTGKGGSYNEQFF	TGTGCCTGGACAGGCAAAGGGGGCTCCTACAATGAGCAGTTCTTC
TRBV7-8	-	TRBD1	TRBJ1-2	CASSQDRGRPYGYTF	TGTGCCAGCAGCCAAGACAGGGGGCGCCCCTATGGCTACACCTTC
TRBV27	-	TRBD1	TRBJ1-2	CASRPQGATDGYTF	TGTGCCAGCAGACCACAGGGGGCTACTGATGGCTACACCTTC
TRBV28	-	-	TRBJ2-3	CASSLEEIGGGTQYF	TGTGCCAGCAGTTTGGAGGAGATTGGGGGCGGTACGCAGTATTTT
TRBV7-9	-	-	TRBJ1-4	CASSLSYTRGEKLFF	TGTGCCAGCAGCTTATCATACACAAGGGGGGAAAAACTGTTTTTT
TRBV28	-	TRBD1	TRBJ1-2	CASSLPWLTRDSQNYGYTF	TGTGCCAGCAGTTTACCGTGGCTGACCCGGGACAGCCAAAACTATGGCTACACCTTC
TRBV10-3	-	-	TRBJ1-1	CAISDQGEAFF	TGTGCCATCAGCGATCAGGGAGAAGCTTTCTTT
TRBV4-1	-	TRBD2	TRBJ2-1	CASSPLAGAFLFF	TGCGCCAGCAGCCCTCTAGCGGGGGCCTTCCTGTTCTTC
TRBV4-2	-	TRBD1	TRBJ1-4	CASSQVDRAEKLFF	TGTGCCAGCAGCCAGGTGGACAGGGCAGAAAAACTGTTTTTT
TRBV6-2/TRBV6-3	-	TRBD1	TRBJ2-3	CASSPRGRSTDTQYF	TGTGCCAGCAGCCCCAGGGGGCGTAGCACAGATACGCAGTATTTT
TRBV6-5	-	-	TRBJ1-5	CASSPGQGWNQPQHF	TGTGCCAGCAGCCCGGGTCAGGGGTGGAATCAGCCCCAGCATTTT
TRBV28	-	-	TRBJ1-6	CASSDSNSPLHF	TGTGCCAGCAGTGACAGTAATTCACCCCTCCACTTT
TRBV12-3/TRBV12-4	few	-	TRBJ1-2	CASSLGGRGGYTF	TGTGCCAGCAGTTTAGGCGGAAGAGGGGGCTACACCTTC
TRBV5-4	-	TRBD1	TRBJ2-2	CASSLPQGQGNTGELFF	TGTGCCAGCAGCTTGCCCCAAGGACAGGGCAACACCGGGGAGCTGTTTTTT
TRBV27	-	TRBD1	TRBJ1-1	CASLGQGRLEAFF	TGTGCCAGCCTTGGACAGGGGAGATTAGAAGCTTTCTTT
TRBV7-2	few	TRBD1	TRBJ1-2	CASSQNRGNYGYTF	TGTGCCAGCAGCCAGAACAGGGGGAACTATGGCTACACCTTC
TRBV6-2/TRBV6-3	few	TRBD1	TRBJ2-1	CASSTIQGAIGNEQFF	TGTGCCAGCAGTACGATACAGGGGGCAATAGGAAATGAGCAGTTCTTC
TRBV11-2	-	TRBD1	TRBJ1-2	CASSFDRGYGYTF	TGTGCCAGCAGCTTCGACAGGGGGTATGGCTACACCTTC
TRBV19	-	-	TRBJ1-4	CASSMEGNEKLFF	TGTGCCAGTAGTATGGAGGGGAATGAAAAACTGTTTTTT